This record covers a single TCR beta chain. Here immunoSEQ multiplex PCR was the method, and the copy in TCRdb shows in-frame clones only, minus some. The sample consists of over 2 million clones, less than 95% of them appearing once. The data stem from a study of shared clonotypes between healthy human individuals. Germline V gene data show CDR1 as SGHTA and CDR2 as FQGTGA. Trimming took 0 bases from V and 9 from J, leaving 9 bases between them. This CDR3 region has 13 residues. The J gene is TRBJ2-4, the V gene TRBV7-3; D remains ambiguous. Sequenced input: naive CD4+ T cells from PBMCs. The subset is: CD45RA+ positively selected. This receptor was identified in a man aged 18 to 30 in good health. Some clones in this sample may be carry-over from other donors' samples. Written as DNA, the CDR3 is TGTGCCAGCAGCTTAACGTGGAAAGGCATTCAGTACTTC. It translates to CASSLTWKGIQYF.